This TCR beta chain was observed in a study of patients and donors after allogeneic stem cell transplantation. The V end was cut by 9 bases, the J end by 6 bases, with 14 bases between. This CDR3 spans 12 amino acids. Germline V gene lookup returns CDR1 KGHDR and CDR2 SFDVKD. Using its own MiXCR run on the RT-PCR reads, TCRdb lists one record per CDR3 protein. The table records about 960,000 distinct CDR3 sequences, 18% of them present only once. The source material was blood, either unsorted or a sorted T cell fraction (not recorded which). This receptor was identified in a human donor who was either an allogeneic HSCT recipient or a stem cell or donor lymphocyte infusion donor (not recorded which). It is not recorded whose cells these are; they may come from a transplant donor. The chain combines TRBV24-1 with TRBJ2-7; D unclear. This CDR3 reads CATAAEFGEQYF. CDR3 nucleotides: TGTGCCACCGCTGCCGAGTTCGGCGAGCAGTACTTC.